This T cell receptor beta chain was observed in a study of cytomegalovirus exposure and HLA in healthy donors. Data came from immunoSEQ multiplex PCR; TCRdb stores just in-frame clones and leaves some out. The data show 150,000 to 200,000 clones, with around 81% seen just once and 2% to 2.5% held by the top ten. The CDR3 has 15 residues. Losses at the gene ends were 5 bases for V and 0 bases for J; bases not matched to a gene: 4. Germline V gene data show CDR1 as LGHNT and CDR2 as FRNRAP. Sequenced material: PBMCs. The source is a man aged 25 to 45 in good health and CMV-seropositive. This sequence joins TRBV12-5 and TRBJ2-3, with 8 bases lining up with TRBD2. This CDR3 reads CASGRTSGSTDTQYF. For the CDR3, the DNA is TGTGCTAGTGGTCGTACTAGCGGTAGCACAGATACGCAGTATTTT.